This paragraph reports one TCR beta chain. Its cognate antigen is unknown. The V gene lost 4 bases and the J gene lost 7 bases, with 8 bases spanning the gap. CDR3 size: 11 residues. CDR1 and CDR2 from the germline V gene are KGHSH and LQKENI. Generated by immunoSEQ multiplex PCR, the TCRdb table keeps only in-frame clones and is missing some. The table includes around 33,000 clones, 75% to 90% detected once. These data come from a study of monozygotic twins with cystic fibrosis. Study-level findings and limits: Age, concordance and disease severity did not associate with shared CDR3 numbers. J usage was most co-twin-similar in 8 of 16 pairs, V in 13.

This chain links TRBV18 with TRBJ2-7; no clear D gene. This sequence originates from a girl between 2 and 10 years old with cystic fibrosis. Material for sequencing was blood. For the CDR3, the DNA is TGTGCCAGCTCACTAAATTTTGAGCAGTACTTC. Translation: CASSLNFEQYF.